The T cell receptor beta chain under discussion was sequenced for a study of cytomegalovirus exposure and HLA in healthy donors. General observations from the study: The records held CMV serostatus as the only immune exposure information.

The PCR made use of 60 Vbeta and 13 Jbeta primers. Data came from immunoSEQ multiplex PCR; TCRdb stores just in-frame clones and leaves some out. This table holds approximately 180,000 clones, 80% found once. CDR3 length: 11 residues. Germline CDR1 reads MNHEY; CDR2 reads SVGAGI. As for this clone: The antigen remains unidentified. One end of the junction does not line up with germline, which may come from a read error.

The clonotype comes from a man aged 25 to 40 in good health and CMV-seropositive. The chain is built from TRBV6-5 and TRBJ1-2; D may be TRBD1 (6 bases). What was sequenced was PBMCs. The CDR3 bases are TGTGCCAGCAAAAGGGAGGGGGGTCTCGCTTTC. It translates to CASKREGGLAF.